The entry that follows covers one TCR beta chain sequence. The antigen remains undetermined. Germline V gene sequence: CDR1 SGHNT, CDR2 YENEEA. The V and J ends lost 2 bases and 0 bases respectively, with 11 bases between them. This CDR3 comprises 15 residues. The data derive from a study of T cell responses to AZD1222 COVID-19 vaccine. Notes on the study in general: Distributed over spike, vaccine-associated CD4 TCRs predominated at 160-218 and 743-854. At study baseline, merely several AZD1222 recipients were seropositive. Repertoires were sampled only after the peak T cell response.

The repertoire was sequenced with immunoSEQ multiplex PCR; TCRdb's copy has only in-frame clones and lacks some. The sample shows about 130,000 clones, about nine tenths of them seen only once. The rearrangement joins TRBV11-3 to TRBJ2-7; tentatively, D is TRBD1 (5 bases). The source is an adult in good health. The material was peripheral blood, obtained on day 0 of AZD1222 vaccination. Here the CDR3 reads CASSLNWGPSYEQYF. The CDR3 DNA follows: TGTGCCAGCAGCTTAAACTGGGGCCCCTCCTACGAGCAGTACTTC.